This TCR beta chain was recovered during a study of CD8+CD57+ T cells in acquired aplastic anemia. Study context: Mean DNA quantity obtained from sorted CD4+ and CD8+ cells was about 3 ug. Where healthy donors were concerned, CD4+ cells averaged approximately 10 million reads.

Study outcomes and limitations: Researchers report that twenty-nine CD8+ CDR3 sequences appeared in both patients and controls. CD8+ Simpson's diversity did not differ significantly between patients and controls.

CDR1 and CDR2 (germline): SNHLY, FYNNEI. CDR3 length: 15 residues. Trimming removed 10 bases from V and 3 bases from J, with 18 bases in between. Template material for TCR beta VDJ and CDR3 profiling consisted of genomic DNA. TCRdb itself ran the reads through MiXCR, one entry per CDR3 protein. This sample yields around 150,000 distinct CDR3 sequences, of which 41% are seen a single time; 6.5% to 10% belongs to the top ten. This clonotype was counted at least ten times. Its target is not known. The chain links TRBV2 to TRBJ2-2, with D possibly being TRBD1 or TRBD2 (5 bases each). Sequencing was performed on sorted CD4+, CD8+, or CD8+CD57+ T cells (not recorded which) from PBMCs. The clonotype was recovered from a human donor in good health, serving as a control. CDR3 sequence reads: CATSGDGGDTGELFF. For the CDR3, the DNA is TGTGCCACCTCCGGGGACGGCGGAGACACCGGGGAGCTGTTTTTT.